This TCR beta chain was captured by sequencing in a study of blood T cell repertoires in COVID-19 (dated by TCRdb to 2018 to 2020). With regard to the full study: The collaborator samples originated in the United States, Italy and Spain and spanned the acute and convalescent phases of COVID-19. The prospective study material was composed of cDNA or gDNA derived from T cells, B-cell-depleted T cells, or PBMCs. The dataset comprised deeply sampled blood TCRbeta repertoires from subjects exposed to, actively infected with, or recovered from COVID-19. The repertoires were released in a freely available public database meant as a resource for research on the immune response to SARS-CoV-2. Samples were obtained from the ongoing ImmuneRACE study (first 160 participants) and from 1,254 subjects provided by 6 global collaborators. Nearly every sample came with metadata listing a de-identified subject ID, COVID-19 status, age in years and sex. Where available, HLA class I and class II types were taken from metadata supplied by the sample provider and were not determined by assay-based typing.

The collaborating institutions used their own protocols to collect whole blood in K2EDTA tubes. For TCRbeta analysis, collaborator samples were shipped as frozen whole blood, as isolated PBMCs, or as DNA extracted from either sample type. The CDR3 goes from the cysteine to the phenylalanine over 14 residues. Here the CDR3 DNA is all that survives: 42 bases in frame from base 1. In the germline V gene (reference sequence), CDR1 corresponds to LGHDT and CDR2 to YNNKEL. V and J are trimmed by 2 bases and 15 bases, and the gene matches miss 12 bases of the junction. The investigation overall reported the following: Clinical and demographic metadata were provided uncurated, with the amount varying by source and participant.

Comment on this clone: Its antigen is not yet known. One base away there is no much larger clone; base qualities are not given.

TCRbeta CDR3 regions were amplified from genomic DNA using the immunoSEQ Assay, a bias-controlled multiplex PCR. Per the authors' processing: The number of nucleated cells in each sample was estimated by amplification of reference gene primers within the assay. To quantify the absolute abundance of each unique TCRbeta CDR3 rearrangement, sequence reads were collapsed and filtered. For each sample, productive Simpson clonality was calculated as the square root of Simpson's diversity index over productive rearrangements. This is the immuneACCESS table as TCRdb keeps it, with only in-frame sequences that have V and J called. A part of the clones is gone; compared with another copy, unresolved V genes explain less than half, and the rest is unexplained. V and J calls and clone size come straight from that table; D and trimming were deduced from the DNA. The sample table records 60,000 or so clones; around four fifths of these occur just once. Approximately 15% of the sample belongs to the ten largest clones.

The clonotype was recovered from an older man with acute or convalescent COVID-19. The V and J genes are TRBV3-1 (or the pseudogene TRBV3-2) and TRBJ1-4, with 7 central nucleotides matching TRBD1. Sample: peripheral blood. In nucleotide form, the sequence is TGTGCCAGCAGCCAAATGGACAGGTCCGCGGCGTTGTTTTTT. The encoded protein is CASSQMDRSAALFF.